The source of this T cell receptor (beta chain) is a study of blood T cell repertoires in COVID-19 (dated by TCRdb to 2020 to 2021). Turning to the overall study: The collaborator samples originated in the United States, Italy and Spain and spanned the acute and convalescent phases of COVID-19. The material from the prospective study consisted of cDNA or gDNA derived from T cells, B-cell-depleted T cells, or PBMCs. Deeply sampled blood TCRbeta repertoires from subjects exposed to, actively infected with, or recovered from COVID-19 were included in the dataset. The repertoires were released in a freely available public database intended as a resource for research on the immune response to SARS-CoV-2. Samples were obtained from the ongoing ImmuneRACE study (first 160 participants) and from about 1,300 subjects provided by 6 global collaborators. A de-identified subject ID, COVID-19 status, age in years and sex were almost always included in the sample metadata. Where available, HLA class I and class II types were obtained from metadata supplied by the sample provider rather than from assay-based typing.

Points on this clone: Its target antigen remains unknown. No base-level quality is on record; no much larger clone is a single base apart.

From the cysteine through the phenylalanine, the CDR3 covers 13 amino acids. Only CDR3 DNA remains: 39 bases, in frame from the first base. V and J lose 0 bases and 13 bases, and a span of 10 bases separates them. As encoded in the germline V gene, CDR1 is SGHTA while CDR2 is FQGNSA. In the prospective study, participants were roughly 18 to 90 years old, resided in about two dozen geographic areas of the United States, and were enrolled through a virtual design. To assign participants to cohorts, the prospective study relied on clinical history that participants themselves reported in a screening survey and a study questionnaire. Exposed participants were defined as having been in contact with someone with a PCR-confirmed or clinician-diagnosed COVID-19 case within 2 weeks of study entry. In the prospective study, mobile phlebotomists collected whole blood, serum and a nasopharyngeal or oropharyngeal swab from each participant. Additional blood draws and questionnaires over an approximately two-month period could optionally be provided by prospective study participants. Before DNA extraction, prospective study blood samples were shipped either frozen or at room temperature.

TCRbeta CDR3 regions were amplified from genomic DNA using the immunoSEQ Assay, a bias-controlled multiplex PCR. The source study handled its data this way. Nucleated cell counts per sample were estimated from amplification of reference gene primers within the assay. Sequence reads were collapsed and filtered to measure the absolute abundance of every unique TCRbeta CDR3 rearrangement. For each sample, productive Simpson clonality was calculated as the square root of Simpson's diversity index over productive rearrangements. TCRdb took over this immuneACCESS table, retaining in-frame rearrangements with V and J assigned. Such tables are incomplete; in checked studies, under half of the missing clones stem from an unresolved V gene, and the remainder is unexplained. V and J calls and clone size are given by that table; D and trimming were obtained from the DNA. Counted in this sample were 350,000 to 500,000 clones; more than 70% of them appeared once. Approximately 1.5% of the sample is held by the ten biggest clonotypes.

Study-level results and caveats: The amount of clinical and demographic metadata varied by source and participant and was provided uncurated.

The origin of this receptor is a woman under 30 who had been exposed to COVID-19. This sequence uses TRBV7-2 and TRBJ1-6; the D gene cannot be named for sure. Sample: PBMCs or T cells enriched from blood (not recorded which). The DNA reads TGTGCCAGCAGCTTAGCGGTTGGCTCCCCCCTCCACTTT. This gives the protein CASSLAVGSPLHF.